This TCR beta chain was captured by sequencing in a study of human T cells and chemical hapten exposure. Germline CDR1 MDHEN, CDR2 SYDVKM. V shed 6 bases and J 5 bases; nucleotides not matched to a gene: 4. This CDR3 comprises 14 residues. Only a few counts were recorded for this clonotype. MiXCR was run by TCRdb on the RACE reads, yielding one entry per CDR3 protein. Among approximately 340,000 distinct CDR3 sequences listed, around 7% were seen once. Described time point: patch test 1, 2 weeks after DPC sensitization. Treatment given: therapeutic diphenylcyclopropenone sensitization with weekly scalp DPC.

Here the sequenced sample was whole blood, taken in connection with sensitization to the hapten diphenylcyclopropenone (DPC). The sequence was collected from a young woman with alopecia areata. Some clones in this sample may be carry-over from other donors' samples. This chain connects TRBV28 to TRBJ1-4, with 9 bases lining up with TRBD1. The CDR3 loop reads CASRSDRGNEKLFF. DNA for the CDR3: TGTGCCAGCAGGTCCGACAGGGGGAATGAAAAACTGTTTTTT.